These T cell receptor beta chains were read from a single sample in a study of blood T cells in healthy people across ages. TCRdb re-called the 5' RACE reads with MiXCR, one entry per CDR3 protein. The data contain some 900,000 distinct CDR3 sequences, under 35% of them singletons. The sample taken for sequencing was blood. Receptors were obtained from an elderly woman in good health. CDR3s leave out the opening cysteine and the closing phenylalanine or tryptophan.

J gene | V gene | CDR3 protein
- | TRBV6-1 | ASSDFRGTACYEQY
TRBJ2-5 | TRBV10-3 | AISESEPLGTQY
TRBJ2-1 | TRBV11-3 | ASSQRMNEQF
TRBJ1-2 | TRBV7-2 | ASSPGDQPYGYT
TRBJ1-2 | TRBV5-1 | ASSLEGGDYGYT
TRBJ1-1 | TRBV6-5 | ASSRRGQPAF
TRBJ1-1 | TRBV11-1 | ASSLDQGRSTEAF
TRBJ1-1 | TRBV7-2 | ASSSSGGAEAF
TRBJ2-5 | TRBV27 | ASSFQRGGFETQY
TRBJ2-1 | TRBV6-5 | ASSYTSGSLYNEQF
TRBJ2-5 | TRBV20-1 | SAPGTGDTETQY
TRBJ1-2 | TRBV7-2 | ASSLAHHNYGYT
TRBJ2-5 | TRBV12-3/TRBV12-4 | ASSLLTTSETQY
TRBJ2-5 | TRBV20-1 | SVTDQETQY
TRBJ1-2 | TRBV2 | ASSDAGARLTGYT
TRBJ1-2 | TRBV29-1 | SVRPRDLWYGYT
TRBJ1-1 | TRBV27 | ASRIQGGNTEAF
TRBJ1-1 | TRBV12-3/TRBV12-4 | ASSYPGHQNTEAF
TRBJ1-2 | TRBV6-2/TRBV6-3 | ASSYSKNYGYT
TRBJ2-3 | TRBV12-3/TRBV12-4 | ASRLTGGGTQY
TRBJ2-2 | TRBV7-2 | ASRRRGGNTGELF
TRBJ1-5 | TRBV10-3 | ATRGVSNQPQH
TRBJ2-5 | TRBV6-1 | ASSEYRGQETQY
TRBJ2-3 | TRBV11-2 | ASSLGNPGTDTQY
TRBJ2-3 | TRBV30 | ARSPGGSTDTQY
TRBJ1-2 | TRBV7-2 | ASSFEGRGYT
TRBJ2-7 | TRBV3-1 | ASRHRRDEQY
TRBJ2-1 | TRBV6-2/TRBV6-3 | ASTHEQF
TRBJ2-7 | TRBV21-1 | ASSKRHATQGIEQY
TRBJ2-2 | TRBV24-1 | ATSVGQSGELF
TRBJ2-1 | TRBV29-1 | SLAGDQRGSYNEQF
TRBJ2-5 | TRBV6-1 | ASSGTREVQETQY
TRBJ1-6 | TRBV20-1 | SAWSDINNSPLH
TRBJ2-3 | TRBV28 | ASSLISRGLAGGGDTQY
TRBJ2-3 | TRBV2 | ASSLTSGDTQY
TRBJ2-7 | TRBV20-1 | SVPTSGEDRY
- | TRBV10-1 | ASSDGTGRTQY
TRBJ1-5 | TRBV7-2 | ASSTPSTGGNQPQH
TRBJ2-1 | TRBV7-3 | ASSFAGSSDEQF
TRBJ1-4 | TRBV20-1 | SARVGGNNEKLF